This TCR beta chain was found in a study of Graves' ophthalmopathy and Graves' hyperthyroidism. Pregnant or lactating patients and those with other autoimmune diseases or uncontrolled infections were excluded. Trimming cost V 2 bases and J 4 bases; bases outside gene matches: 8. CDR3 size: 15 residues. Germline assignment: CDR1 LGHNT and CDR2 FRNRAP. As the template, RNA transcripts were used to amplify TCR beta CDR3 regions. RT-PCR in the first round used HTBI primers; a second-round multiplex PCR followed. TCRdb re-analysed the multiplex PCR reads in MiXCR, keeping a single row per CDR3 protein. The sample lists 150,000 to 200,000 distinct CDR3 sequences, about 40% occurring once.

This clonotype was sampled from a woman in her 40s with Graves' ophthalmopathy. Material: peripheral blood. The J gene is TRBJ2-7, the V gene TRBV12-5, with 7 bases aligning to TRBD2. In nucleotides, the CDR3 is TGTGCTAGTGGTTTGTATTTCCTAGCGGTGTACGAGCAGTACTTC. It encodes CASGLYFLAVYEQYF.